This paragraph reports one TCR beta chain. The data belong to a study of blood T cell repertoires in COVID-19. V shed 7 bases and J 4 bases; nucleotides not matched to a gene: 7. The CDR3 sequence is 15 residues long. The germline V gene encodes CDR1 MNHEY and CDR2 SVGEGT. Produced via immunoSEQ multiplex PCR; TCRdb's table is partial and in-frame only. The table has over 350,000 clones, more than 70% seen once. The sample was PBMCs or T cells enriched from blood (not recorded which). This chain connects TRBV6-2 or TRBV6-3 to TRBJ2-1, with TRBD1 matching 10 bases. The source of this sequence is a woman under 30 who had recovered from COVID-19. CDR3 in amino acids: CASIPRDRGYNEQFF. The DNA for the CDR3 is TGTGCCAGCATCCCAAGGGACAGGGGTTACAATGAGCAGTTCTTC.